The clone carrying this T cell receptor (beta chain) has just one count. Its antigen is undetermined. These data come from a study of cytomegalovirus exposure and HLA in healthy donors. The trim removed 2 bases at V and 5 bases at J, leaving 3 bases unmatched. CDR3 size: 14 residues. Germline values: CDR1 MNHEY, CDR2 SMNVEV (reference sequence). The PCR made use of 60 Vbeta and 13 Jbeta primers. Sequenced by immunoSEQ multiplex PCR; TCRdb stores in-frame clones only, minus some. The data hold about 160,000 clones, with roughly 72% observed a single time. Study-wide findings and caveats: Using the classifier, cytomegalovirus status was reportedly diagnosed with high specificity and sensitivity. The study recorded about 150 TCR beta chains that were cytomegalovirus-associated.

The receptor was isolated from a man in his forties or fifties in good health and CMV-seronegative. Material: PBMCs. The rearrangement uses TRBV27 and TRBJ2-1; 7 bases agree with TRBD2. In nucleotides, the CDR3 is TGTGCCAGCAGTTTAGCGGGAGTGAACAATGAGCAGTTCTTC. It yields the protein CASSLAGVNNEQFF.